Described below is a single TCR beta chain sequence and its context. This record belongs to a study of long-term antiretroviral therapy in people with HIV. Running of the v3.0 immunoSEQ assay took place at survey level. Sequencing aimed to cover about 35,000-55,000 T-cell genomes per sample. Sequencing used immunoSEQ multiplex PCR; TCRdb keeps in-frame clones, though not all of them. The sample lists about 11,000 clones, less than 80% seen once, with around 20% in the top ten. The CDR3 contains 14 residues. The V gene's germline CDR1 is SGHNT and CDR2 YENEEA. The junction had 7 bases not matched to a gene; V was cut back by 4 bases and J by 5 bases.

V gene TRBV11-3 combines with J gene TRBJ2-7; 8 nucleotides line up with TRBD1. The sequencing here drew on unsorted PBMCs, taken at the start of antiretroviral therapy, before treatment. This TCR derives from a man aged 30 to 45 with HIV. The CDR3 sequence is CASSSTGGRNEQYF. CDR3 nucleotide sequence: TGTGCCAGCAGCTCCACAGGGGGTAGGAACGAGCAGTACTTC.